Following are 14 T cell receptor beta chains from one sample sequenced in a study of blood T cell repertoires in COVID-19. Only in-frame clones appear in the TCRdb table, and some are missing; sequencing was by immunoSEQ multiplex PCR. The table records fewer than 250,000 clones, roughly 86% of them present only once. The sample was peripheral blood. Receptor source: a man in his 60s with acute or convalescent COVID-19.

V gene TRBV5-4 combines with J gene TRBJ1-1, with D possibly being TRBD1 (5 bases). CDR3 length: 15 residues. Germline CDR1 reads SGHNT; CDR2 reads YYREEE (reference sequence). The V and J ends lost 4 bases and 0 bases respectively, with 13 bases between them. The CDR3 sequence is CASSRGGALNTEAFF. The CDR3 bases are TGTGCCAGCAGCCGAGGTGGGGCCCTGAACACTGAAGCTTTCTTT.

This chain connects TRBV7-9 to TRBJ2-2; 11 bases agree with TRBD2. The CDR3 has 16 residues. Looked up from germline, CDR1 is SEHNR and CDR2 is FQNEAQ (reference sequence). The V and J ends lost 5 bases and 5 bases, in that order; junction bases with no gene match: 7. As DNA, the CDR3 is TGTGCCAGCAGCACTAGCGGGGGCACAGGGACCGGGGAGCTGTTTTTT. Translation gives CASSTSGGTGTGELFF.

This rearrangement joins TRBV10-3 to TRBJ2-1; 14 nucleotides line up with TRBD2. The germline V gene has CDR1 ENHRY and CDR2 SYGVKD. Trimming took 5 bases from V and 8 from J; bases not matched to a gene: 5. The CDR3 is 15 amino acids. Here the CDR3 reads CAISRGLAGGDEQFF. DNA for the CDR3: TGTGCCATCAGTCGTGGACTAGCGGGGGGCGATGAGCAGTTCTTC.

The chain joins TRBV19 to TRBJ2-5; TRBD1 might be the D (6 bases). Per the germline V gene, CDR1 is LNHDA and CDR2 is SQIVND (reference sequence). The V end lost 1 base, the J end lost 2 bases, and 11 bases lay between the germline ends. The CDR3 extends over 15 amino acids. The CDR3 reads CASSIAPGQQETQYF. The CDR3 coding sequence is TGTGCCAGTAGTATAGCACCGGGACAACAAGAGACCCAGTACTTC.

The chain couples TRBV6-5 to TRBJ2-4, with TRBD1 matching over 9 bases. The CDR3 consists of 15 residues. Unmatched junction bases numbered 9, after V lost 8 bases and J lost 4 bases. CDR1 MNHEY and CDR2 SVGAGI come from the germline V gene. The CDR3, as DNA: TGTGCCAGCTCACCTTCGGGGACAGGGAAAAACATTCAGTACTTC. Residues: CASSPSGTGKNIQYF.

J is TRBJ2-3 and V is TRBV23-1; a weak D match, TRBD2 (5 bases). TRBV23-1 is given ORF status, its function remaining uncertain. The CDR3 loop spans 15 amino acids. Trimming cost V 3 bases and J 0 bases, with 10 bases left between them. The CDR3 sequence: CASSHSGSSTDTQYF. The CDR3, as DNA: TGCGCCAGCAGTCATTCGGGGTCTAGCACAGATACGCAGTATTTT.

This chain connects TRBV7-6 to TRBJ1-1; D is unclear. Germline CDR1 and CDR2: SGHVS and FNYEAQ. This CDR3 has 15 amino acids. Trimming left V 2 bases short and J 5 bases short, with 15 bases between. CDR3 bases: TGTGCCAGCAGCTTATATTCGGGGAGTGGGACTGAAGCTTTCTTT. It translates to CASSLYSGSGTEAFF.

The J gene is TRBJ2-3, the V gene TRBV5-1; 8 nucleotides line up with TRBD2. Unmatched junction bases numbered 4, after V lost 2 bases and J lost 5 bases. The CDR3 contains 14 residues. From germline, CDR1 is SGHRS and CDR2 YFSETQ. CDR3 bases: TGCGCCAGCAGCTTTAGCGGGGCGGGAGATACGCAGTATTTT. Translated: CASSFSGAGDTQYF.

The gene calls are TRBV11-2 and TRBJ2-5; a possible D gene is TRBD2 (5 bases). CDR3 size: 14 residues. V lost 1 base to trimming and J lost 3 bases, with 9 bases between them. CDR1 is SGHAT and CDR2 is FQNNGV in the germline V gene. CDR3 residues: CASSLGTGKETQYF. Here the CDR3 DNA reads TGTGCCAGCAGCTTAGGTACGGGGAAAGAGACCCAGTACTTC.

This clone is medium-sized in the sample. CDR3 sequence reads: CASSVPLAGPGTNTGELFF. The CDR3 bases are TGTGCCAGCAGCGTACCCCTGGCCGGGCCAGGGACGAACACCGGGGAGCTGTTTTTT. J is TRBJ2-2 and V is TRBV9; TRBD1 is a possible D gene (5 bases). Looked up from germline, CDR1 is SGDLS and CDR2 is YYNGEE. Trimming removed 1 base at V and 0 bases at J, with 19 bases between. This CDR3 is 19 amino acids long.

The V call is TRBV2, the J call TRBJ2-5, with D perhaps TRBD2 (5 bases). CDR1 and CDR2 (germline): SNHLY, FYNNEI. This CDR3 contains 15 residues. V dropped 2 bases and J dropped 3 bases, with 13 bases sitting between them. The CDR3 is CASSERSLAEETQYF. CDR3 DNA sequence: TGTGCCAGCAGTGAACGGAGTCTAGCTGAAGAGACCCAGTACTTC.

This rearrangement joins TRBV30 to TRBJ2-3; TRBD2 matches at 14 bases. V trimming: 0 bases; J trimming: 2 bases; junction bases outside the gene matches: 7. The CDR3 is 18 amino acids. Germline CDR1 reads GTSNPN; CDR2 reads SVGIG (reference sequence). CDR3: CAWSVLGLAGEHTDTQYF. DNA for the CDR3: TGTGCCTGGAGTGTACTGGGACTAGCGGGGGAACACACAGATACGCAGTATTTT. Full variable domain (missing parts from reference TRBV30 and TRBJ2-3): SQTIHQWPATLVQPVGSPLSLECTVEGTSNPNLYWYRQAAGRGLQLLFYSVGIGQISSEVPQNLSASRPQDRQFILSSKKLLLSDSGFYLCAWSVLGLAGEHTDTQYFGPGTRLTVL.

The chain recombines TRBV6-1 with TRBJ1-4; 7 nucleotides line up with TRBD1. After removal of 1 base from V and 10 bases from J, the junction contained 3 bases not matched to a gene. The CDR3 has 13 residues. Germline values: CDR1 MNHNS, CDR2 SASEGT. The CDR3 protein is CASSEGQGGKLFF. The CDR3, as DNA: TGTGCCAGCAGTGAAGGGCAGGGGGGAAAACTGTTTTTT.

The genes are TRBV19 and TRBJ1-5; D remains ambiguous. Germline V CDR1 and CDR2: LNHDA, SQIVND (reference sequence). The CDR3 length is 16 residues. V was pared by 4 bases and J by 8 bases, with 21 bases between. CDR3 DNA sequence: TGTGCCAGTAGTAGTCCAATCCGGGGAGCGATTAAGCCCCAGCATTTT. Translation: CASSSPIRGAIKPQHF.